The 11 T cell receptor beta chains reported below all come from one sample, sequenced in a study of OX40 agonist ivuxolimab in advanced cancers. Measured with immunoSEQ multiplex PCR; TCRdb has only the in-frame clones, and not every one. The table lists 75,000 to 100,000 clones, about nine tenths of them singletons, with approximately 1.9% in the top ten. Sample: CD4+ or CD8+ T cells sorted from blood, taken in a trial of the OX40 agonist ivuxolimab. The receptor set was obtained from an adult with an advanced solid tumor such as melanoma, head and neck, liver or kidney cancer.

The chain employs TRBV20-1 and TRBJ2-5; D is undetermined. Germline CDR1 is DFQATT and CDR2 is SNEGSKA (reference sequence). The CDR3 is 9 residues long. Between the trimmed V and J ends, which lost 3 bases and 5 bases, there was a span of 1 base. CDR3 coding DNA: TGCAGTGCTAGCGAGACCCAGTACTTC. Its protein is CSASETQYF.

This clone was detected only a few times. V usage is TRBV30 and J usage is TRBJ2-6; 7 positions match TRBD1. Per germline, CDR1 GTSNPN and CDR2 SVGIG (reference sequence). The length of the CDR3 is 17 residues. V was clipped by 3 bases and J by 0 bases; unmatched bases: 8. The CDR3: CAWSSGQVSSGANVLTF. The CDR3 nucleotides read TGTGCCTGGAGCTCTGGACAGGTTTCCTCTGGGGCCAACGTCCTGACTTTC.

The chain carries TRBV25-1 and TRBJ1-1; D remains unclear. This CDR3 comprises 13 residues. CDR1 is MGHDK and CDR2 is SYGVNS in the germline V gene. The V gene lost 6 bases and the J gene lost 0 bases, with 8 bases spanning the gap. This CDR3 is CASSLRVNTEAFF. The CDR3 DNA follows: TGTGCCAGCAGCTTGCGGGTGAACACTGAAGCTTTCTTT. The full variable domain, with the rest looked up from reference TRBV25-1 and TRBJ1-1, is EADIYQTPRYLVIGTGKKITLECSQTMGHDKMYWYQQDPGMELHLIHYSYGVNSTEKGDLSSESTVSRIRTEHFPLTLESARPSHTSQYLCASSLRVNTEAFFGQGTRLTVV.

The chain has TRBV5-1 and TRBJ2-7; TRBD2 might be the D (7 bases). CDR1 SGHRS and CDR2 YFSETQ come from the germline V gene. The V and J ends lost 0 bases and 0 bases respectively, with 10 bases between them. CDR3 length: 15 amino acids. The CDR3 sequence is CASSLDRGASYEQYF. CDR3 in DNA: TGCGCCAGCAGCTTGGATCGGGGGGCCTCCTACGAGCAGTACTTC.

The V gene is TRBV6-1, the J gene TRBJ2-5, with 10 bases fitting TRBD1. In germline, CDR1 is MNHNS, CDR2 SASEGT. The CDR3 has 14 residues. After removal of 6 bases from V and 5 bases from J, the junction contained 6 bases not matched to a gene. The CDR3 loop is CASRRDRGWETQYF. In DNA form, the CDR3 reads TGTGCCAGCAGGCGGGACAGGGGATGGGAGACCCAGTACTTC.

V usage is TRBV5-1 and J usage is TRBJ2-7, with 10 bases fitting TRBD1. With 2 bases clipped from V and 3 bases from J, the junction kept 2 bases outside the gene matches. Per germline, CDR1 SGHRS and CDR2 YFSETQ. CDR3 length: 14 amino acids. The CDR3 reads CASSLRTGGYEQYF. CDR3 sequence (DNA): TGCGCCAGCAGCTTAAGGACAGGGGGCTACGAGCAGTACTTC.

The J gene is TRBJ2-2, the V gene TRBV5-1, with D tentatively TRBD2 (6 bases). CDR1 and CDR2 (germline): SGHRS, YFSETQ. The CDR3 extends over 17 amino acids. V was cut by 4 bases and J by 1 base, with 17 bases left in between. The CDR3 is CASSPGGASMNTGELFF. The CDR3 bases are TGCGCCAGCAGCCCGGGCGGGGCGTCCATGAACACCGGGGAGCTGTTTTTT.

J is TRBJ1-5 and V is TRBV6-6; the D gene is possibly TRBD1 (6 bases). Germline V gene data show CDR1 as MNHNY and CDR2 as SVGAGI (reference sequence). The CDR3 spans 16 residues. V lost 6 bases and J lost 1, with 16 bases in between. Here the CDR3 DNA reads TGTGCCAGCAGCAAGGGGGGGAGGGGGAGCAATCAGCCCCAGCATTTT. Protein sequence: CASSKGGRGSNQPQHF.

The chain employs TRBV27 and TRBJ1-2, with no clear D. The V end lost 4 bases, the J end lost 7 bases, and 16 bases lay between the germline ends. This CDR3 contains 14 residues. Germline assignment: CDR1 MNHEY and CDR2 SMNVEV (reference sequence). This CDR3 reads CASSSAAFKGGYTF. CDR3 in DNA: TGTGCCAGCAGTTCAGCAGCCTTCAAGGGTGGCTACACCTTC.

This chain links TRBV10-3 with TRBJ1-1; TRBD1 might be the D (6 bases). With 3 bases removed from V and 1 base from J, the gap between germline ends came to 9 bases. Germline values: CDR1 ENHRY, CDR2 SYGVKD. This CDR3 comprises 14 residues. The CDR3 bases are TGTGCCATCAGTGACCTGACAGGGAACACTGAAGCTTTCTTT. It yields the protein CAISDLTGNTEAFF.

The CDR3: CASSYSPGQGLAEAFF. CDR3 bases: TGTGCCAGCAGTTACTCCCCGGGACAGGGGCTGGCTGAAGCTTTCTTT. The chain combines TRBV6-6 with TRBJ1-1; TRBD1 matches at 10 bases. J gave up 6 bases and V 0 bases, and 7 bases lay outside the gene matches. The germline CDR1 and CDR2 sequences are MNHNY and SVGAGI (reference sequence). This CDR3 is built from 16 residues.